This TCR beta chain was observed in a study of blood T cell repertoires in COVID-19. Across the study: Donors in the United States, Italy and Spain gave samples during acute or convalescent COVID-19.

The study counted Cohort 3 donors as recovered given two negative PCRs, clearance, or symptom resolution. Some clones are missing from TCRdb's copy, which holds only in-frame ones; the method was immunoSEQ multiplex PCR. The table records around 180,000 clones, under 90% of them present only once. CDR1 LNHDA and CDR2 SQIVND come from the germline V gene (reference sequence). The CDR3 runs 14 residues. The V end lost 3 bases, the J end lost 1 base, and 9 bases lay between the germline ends. The TCR comes from a man aged 45-60 years who had recovered from COVID-19. The rearrangement links TRBV19 to TRBJ1-2; D remains unclear. Sequencing used PBMCs or T cells enriched from blood (not recorded which). The CDR3 here is CASSIGRLNYGYTF. CDR3 nucleotide sequence: TGTGCCAGTAGTATTGGCAGACTTAACTATGGCTACACCTTC.